This TCR beta chain emerged from a study of shared clonotypes between healthy human individuals. Overall study findings and caveats: Naive CD4 clonotypes were shared across several donors at 5% to 6%. Rarefaction showed sorted-subset sequencing was incomplete despite large depth. Lower generation probabilities were found for non-shared clonotypes than for those shared by all four donors.

To note about this clone: No antigen is known for it.

Between the trimmed V and J ends, which lost 4 bases and 0 bases, there was a span of 13 bases. The CDR3 is 16 amino acids. CDR1 and CDR2 from the germline V gene are SGHRS and YFSETQ. In the authors' workflow: Filtering differed for immunoSEQ, which gave only junction sequences without quality scores. Clones were sequenced by immunoSEQ multiplex PCR, and TCRdb holds only the in-frame ones, with some missing. The DNA gave D and trimming, while V, J and clone size come from that table. The profile shows more than 1,200,000 clones, around 98.5% of them singletons. This sequence joins TRBV5-1 and TRBJ2-2; D is possibly TRBD1 (6 bases). Sequenced material: naive CD4+ T cells sorted from blood. Subset meaning: CD45RA+ positively selected. The receptor was derived from a young man in good health. The CDR3 coding sequence is TGCGCCAGCAGCAGGGTTGGGGGCGCGAACACCGGGGAGCTGTTTTTT. It translates to CASSRVGGANTGELFF.